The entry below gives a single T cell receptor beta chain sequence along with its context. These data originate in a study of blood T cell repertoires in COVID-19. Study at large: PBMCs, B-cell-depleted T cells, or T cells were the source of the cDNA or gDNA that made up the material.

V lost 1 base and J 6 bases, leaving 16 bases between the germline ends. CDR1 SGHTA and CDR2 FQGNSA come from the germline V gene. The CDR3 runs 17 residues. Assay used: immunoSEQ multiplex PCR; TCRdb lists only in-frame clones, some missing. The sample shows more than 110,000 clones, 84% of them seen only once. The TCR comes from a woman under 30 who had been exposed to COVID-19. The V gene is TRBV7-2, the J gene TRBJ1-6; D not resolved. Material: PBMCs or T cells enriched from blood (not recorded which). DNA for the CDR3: TGTGCCAGCAGCTTAGTATCTCCGGCTCTAGCTAATTCACCCCTCCACTTT. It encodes CASSLVSPALANSPLHF. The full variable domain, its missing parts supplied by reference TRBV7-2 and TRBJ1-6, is GAGVSQSPSNKVTEKGKDVELRCDPISGHTALYWYRQSLGQGLEFLIYFQGNSAPDKSGLPSDRFSAERTGGSVSTLTIQRTQQEDSAVYLCASSLVSPALANSPLHFGNGTRLTVT.